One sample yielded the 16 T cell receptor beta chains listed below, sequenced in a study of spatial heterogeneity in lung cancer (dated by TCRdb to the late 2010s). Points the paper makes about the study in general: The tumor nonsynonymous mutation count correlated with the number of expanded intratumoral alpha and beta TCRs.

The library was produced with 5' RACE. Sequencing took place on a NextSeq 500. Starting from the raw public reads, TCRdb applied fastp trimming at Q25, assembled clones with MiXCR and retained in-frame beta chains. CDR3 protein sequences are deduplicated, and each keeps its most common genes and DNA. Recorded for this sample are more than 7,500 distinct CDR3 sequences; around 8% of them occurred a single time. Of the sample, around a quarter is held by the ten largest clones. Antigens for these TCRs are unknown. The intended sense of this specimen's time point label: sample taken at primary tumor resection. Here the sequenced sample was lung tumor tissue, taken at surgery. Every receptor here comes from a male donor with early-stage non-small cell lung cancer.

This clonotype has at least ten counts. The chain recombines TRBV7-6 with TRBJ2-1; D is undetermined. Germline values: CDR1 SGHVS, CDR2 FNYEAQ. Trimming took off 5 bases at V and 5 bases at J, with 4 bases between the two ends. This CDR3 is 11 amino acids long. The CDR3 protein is CASSQHNEQFF. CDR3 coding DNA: TGTGCCAGCAGCCAACACAATGAGCAGTTCTTC.

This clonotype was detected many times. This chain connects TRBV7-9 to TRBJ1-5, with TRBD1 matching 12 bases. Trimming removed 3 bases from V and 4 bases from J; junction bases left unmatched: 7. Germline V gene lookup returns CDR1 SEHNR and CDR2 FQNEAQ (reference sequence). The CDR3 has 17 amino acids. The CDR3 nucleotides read TGTGCCAGCAGCTTCGGGACAGGGGGCCGCGTAAATCAGCCCCAGCATTTT. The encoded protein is CASSFGTGGRVNQPQHF.

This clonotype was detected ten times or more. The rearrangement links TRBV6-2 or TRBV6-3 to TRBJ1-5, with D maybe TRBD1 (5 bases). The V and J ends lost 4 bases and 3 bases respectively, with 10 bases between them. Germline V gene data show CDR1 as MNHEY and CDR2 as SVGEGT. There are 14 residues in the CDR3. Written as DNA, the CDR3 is TGTGCCAGCAGTTGGCAGGGAGACAATCAGCCCCAGCATTTT. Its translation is CASSWQGDNQPQHF.

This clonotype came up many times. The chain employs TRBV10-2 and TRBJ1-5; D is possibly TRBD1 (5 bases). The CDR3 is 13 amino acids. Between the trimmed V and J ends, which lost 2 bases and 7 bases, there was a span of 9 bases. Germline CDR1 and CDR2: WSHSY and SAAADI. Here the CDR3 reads CASSEGARQPQHF. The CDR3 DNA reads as TGCGCCAGCAGTGAGGGGGCTAGACAGCCCCAGCATTTT.

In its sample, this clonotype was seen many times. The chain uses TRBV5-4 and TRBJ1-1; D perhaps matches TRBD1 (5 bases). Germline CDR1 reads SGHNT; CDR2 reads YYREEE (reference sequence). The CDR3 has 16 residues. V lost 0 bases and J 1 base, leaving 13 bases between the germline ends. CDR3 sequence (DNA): TGTGCCAGCAGCTTGGATGGAGCCGGACAGAACACTGAAGCTTTCTTT. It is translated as CASSLDGAGQNTEAFF.

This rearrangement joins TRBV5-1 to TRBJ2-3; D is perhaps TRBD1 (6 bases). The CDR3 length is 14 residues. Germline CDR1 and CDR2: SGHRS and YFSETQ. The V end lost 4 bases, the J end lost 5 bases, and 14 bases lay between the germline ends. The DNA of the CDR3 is TGCGCCAGCAGCCCCCGGGACACTATAGATACGCAGTATTTT. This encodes CASSPRDTIDTQYF.

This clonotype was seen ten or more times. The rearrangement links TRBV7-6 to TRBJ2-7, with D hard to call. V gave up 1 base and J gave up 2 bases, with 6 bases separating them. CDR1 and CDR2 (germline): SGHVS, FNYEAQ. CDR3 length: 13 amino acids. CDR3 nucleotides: TGTGCCAGCAGCTTAGACCTAACCTACGAGCAGTACTTC. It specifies CASSLDLTYEQYF. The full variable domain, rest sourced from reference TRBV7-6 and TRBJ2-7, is GAGVSQSPRYKVTKRGQDVALRCDPISGHVSLYWYRQALGQGPEFLTYFNYEAQQDKSGLPNDRFSAERPEGSISTLTIQRTEQRDSAMYRCASSLDLTYEQYFGPGTRLTVT.

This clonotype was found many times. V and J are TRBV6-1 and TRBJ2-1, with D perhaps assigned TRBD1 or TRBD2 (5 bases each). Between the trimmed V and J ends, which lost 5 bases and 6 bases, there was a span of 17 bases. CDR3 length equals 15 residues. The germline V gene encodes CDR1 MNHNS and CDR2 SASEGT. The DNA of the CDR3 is TGTGCCAGCAGTAACCGTAGGGTTGGGGGCAATGAGCAGTTCTTC. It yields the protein CASSNRRVGGNEQFF.

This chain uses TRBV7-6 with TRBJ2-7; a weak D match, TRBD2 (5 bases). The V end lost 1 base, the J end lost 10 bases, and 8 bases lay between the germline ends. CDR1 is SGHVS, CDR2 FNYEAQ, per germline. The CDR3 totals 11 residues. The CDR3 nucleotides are TGTGCCAGCAGCTTAGGCGGGTTACAGTACTTC. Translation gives CASSLGGLQYF.

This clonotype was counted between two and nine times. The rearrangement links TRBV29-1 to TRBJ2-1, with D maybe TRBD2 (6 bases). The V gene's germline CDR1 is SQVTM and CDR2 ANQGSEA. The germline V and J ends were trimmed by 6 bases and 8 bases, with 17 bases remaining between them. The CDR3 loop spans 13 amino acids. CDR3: CSVPGTSRHEQFF. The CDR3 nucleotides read TGCAGCGTCCCCGGGACTTCCCGACATGAGCAGTTCTTC.

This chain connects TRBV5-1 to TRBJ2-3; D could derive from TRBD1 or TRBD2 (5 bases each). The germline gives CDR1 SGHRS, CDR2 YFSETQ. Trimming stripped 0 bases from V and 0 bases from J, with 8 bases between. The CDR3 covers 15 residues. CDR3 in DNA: TGCGCCAGCAGCTTGGTGGGGGACAGCACAGATACGCAGTATTTT. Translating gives CASSLVGDSTDTQYF. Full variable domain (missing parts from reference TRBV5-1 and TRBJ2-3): KAGVTQTPRYLIKTRGQQVTLSCSPISGHRSVSWYQQTPGQGLQFLFEYFSETQRNKGNFPGRFSGRQFSNSRSEMNVSTLELGDSALYLCASSLVGDSTDTQYFGPGTRLTVL.

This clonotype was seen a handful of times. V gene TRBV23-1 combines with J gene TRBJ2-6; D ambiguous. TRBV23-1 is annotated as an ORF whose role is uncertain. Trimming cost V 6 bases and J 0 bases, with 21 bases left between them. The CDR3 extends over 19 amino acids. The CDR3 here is CASRHFDSTISSGANVLTF. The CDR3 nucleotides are TGCGCCAGCAGACATTTCGACTCCACAATAAGCTCTGGGGCCAACGTCCTGACTTTC.

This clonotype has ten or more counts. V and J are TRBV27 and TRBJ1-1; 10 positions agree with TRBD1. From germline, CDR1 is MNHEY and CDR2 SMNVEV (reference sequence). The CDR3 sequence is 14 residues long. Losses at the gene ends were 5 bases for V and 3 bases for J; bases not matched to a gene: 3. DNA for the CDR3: TGTGCCAGCAGTCAGGGACAGGGGTACACTGAAGCTTTCTTT. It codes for CASSQGQGYTEAFF.

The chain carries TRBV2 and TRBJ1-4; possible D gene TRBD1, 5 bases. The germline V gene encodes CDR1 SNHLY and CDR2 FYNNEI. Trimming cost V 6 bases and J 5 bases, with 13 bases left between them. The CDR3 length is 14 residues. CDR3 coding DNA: TGTGCCAGCAGGAGGGGAGGTCGGAATGAAAAACTGTTTTTT. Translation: CASRRGGRNEKLFF.

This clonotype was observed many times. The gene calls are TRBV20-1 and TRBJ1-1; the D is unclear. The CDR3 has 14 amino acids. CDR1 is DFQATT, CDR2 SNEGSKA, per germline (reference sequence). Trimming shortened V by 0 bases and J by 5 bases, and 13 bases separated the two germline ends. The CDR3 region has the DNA TGCAGTGCTAGAGATATGAGGAGAGGGACTGAAGCTTTCTTT. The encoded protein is CSARDMRRGTEAFF.

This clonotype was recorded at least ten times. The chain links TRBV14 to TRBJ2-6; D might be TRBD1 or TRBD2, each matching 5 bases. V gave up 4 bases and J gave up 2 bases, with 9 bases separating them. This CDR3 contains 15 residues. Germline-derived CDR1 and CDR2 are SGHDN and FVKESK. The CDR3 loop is CASSPRGAGANVLTF. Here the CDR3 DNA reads TGTGCCAGCAGCCCGAGGGGTGCTGGGGCCAACGTCCTGACTTTC.